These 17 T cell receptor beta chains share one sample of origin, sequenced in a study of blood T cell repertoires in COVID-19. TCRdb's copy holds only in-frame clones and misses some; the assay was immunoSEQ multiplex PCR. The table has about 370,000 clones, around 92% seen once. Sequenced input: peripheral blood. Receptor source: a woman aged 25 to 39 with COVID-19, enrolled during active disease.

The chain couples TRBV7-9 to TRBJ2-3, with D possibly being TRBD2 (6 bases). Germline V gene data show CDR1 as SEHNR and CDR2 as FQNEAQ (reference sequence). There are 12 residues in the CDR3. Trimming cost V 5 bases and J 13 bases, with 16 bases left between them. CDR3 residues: CASSLSGRGKYF. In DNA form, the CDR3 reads TGTGCCAGCAGCCTTAGTGGACGGGGGAAGTATTTT.

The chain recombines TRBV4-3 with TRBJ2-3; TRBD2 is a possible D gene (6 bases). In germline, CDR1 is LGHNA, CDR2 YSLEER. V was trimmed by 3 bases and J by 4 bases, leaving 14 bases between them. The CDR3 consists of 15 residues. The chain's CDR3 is CASSQSRDSSDTQYF. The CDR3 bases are TGCGCCAGCAGCCAGTCCCGGGACTCATCAGATACGCAGTATTTT.

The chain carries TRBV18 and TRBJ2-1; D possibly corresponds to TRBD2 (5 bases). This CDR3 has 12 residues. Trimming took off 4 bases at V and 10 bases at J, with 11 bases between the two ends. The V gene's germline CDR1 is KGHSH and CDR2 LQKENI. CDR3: CASSLITGEQFF. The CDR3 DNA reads TGTGCCAGCTCACTAATAACGGGGGAGCAGTTCTTC.

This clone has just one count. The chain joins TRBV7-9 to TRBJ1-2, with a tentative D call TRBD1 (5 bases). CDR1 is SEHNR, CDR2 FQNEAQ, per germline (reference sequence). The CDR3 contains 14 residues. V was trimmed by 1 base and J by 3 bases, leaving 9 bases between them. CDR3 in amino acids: CASSLGGRDYGYTF. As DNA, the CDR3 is TGTGCCAGCAGCTTAGGCGGCAGGGACTATGGCTACACCTTC.

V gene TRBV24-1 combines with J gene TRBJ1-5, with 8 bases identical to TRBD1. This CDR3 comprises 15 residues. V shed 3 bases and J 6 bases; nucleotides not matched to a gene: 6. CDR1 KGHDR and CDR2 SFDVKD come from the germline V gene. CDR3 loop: CATSDPQGEGQPQHF. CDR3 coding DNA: TGTGCCACCAGTGATCCACAGGGGGAAGGTCAGCCCCAGCATTTT.

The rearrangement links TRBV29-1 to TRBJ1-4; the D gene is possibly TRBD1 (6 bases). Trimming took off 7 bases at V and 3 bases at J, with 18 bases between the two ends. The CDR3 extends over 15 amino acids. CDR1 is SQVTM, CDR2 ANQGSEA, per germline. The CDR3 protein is CSDRTAGVANEKLFF. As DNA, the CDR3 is TGCAGCGACAGGACAGCGGGGGTAGCTAATGAAAAACTGTTTTTT.

The CDR3 region has the DNA TGTGCCACCAGCCGTCGGGGGGGGGCGATGGGCTACACCTTC. It encodes CATSRRGGAMGYTF. The chain couples TRBV24-1 to TRBJ1-2; tentatively, D is TRBD1 (6 bases). Germline V gene data show CDR1 as KGHDR and CDR2 as SFDVKD. The length of the CDR3 is 14 residues. Trimming stripped 7 bases from V and 8 bases from J, with 19 bases between.

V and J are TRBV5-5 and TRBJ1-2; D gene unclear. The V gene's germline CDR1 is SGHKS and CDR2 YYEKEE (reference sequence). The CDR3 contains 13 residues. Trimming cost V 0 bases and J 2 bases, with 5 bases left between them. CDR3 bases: TGTGCCAGCAGCTTGGGTCCGAACTATGGCTACACCTTC. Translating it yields CASSLGPNYGYTF.

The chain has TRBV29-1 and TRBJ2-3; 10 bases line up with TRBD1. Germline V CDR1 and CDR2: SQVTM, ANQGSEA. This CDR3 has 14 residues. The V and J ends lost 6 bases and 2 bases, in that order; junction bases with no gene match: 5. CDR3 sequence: CSVRQGADTDTQYF. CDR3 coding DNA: TGCAGCGTGAGACAGGGGGCAGACACAGATACGCAGTATTTT.

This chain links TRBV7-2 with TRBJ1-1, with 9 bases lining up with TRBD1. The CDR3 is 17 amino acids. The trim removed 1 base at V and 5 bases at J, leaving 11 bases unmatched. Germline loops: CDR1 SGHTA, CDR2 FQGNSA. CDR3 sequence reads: CASSLGPPGTGRTEAFF. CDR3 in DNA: TGTGCCAGCAGCTTAGGACCCCCCGGGACAGGGAGGACTGAAGCTTTCTTT.

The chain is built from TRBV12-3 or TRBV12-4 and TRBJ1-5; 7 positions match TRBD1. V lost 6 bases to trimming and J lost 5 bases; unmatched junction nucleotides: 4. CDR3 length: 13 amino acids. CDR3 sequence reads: CASSVDRDQPQHF. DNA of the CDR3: TGTGCCAGCAGCGTTGACAGGGATCAGCCCCAGCATTTT.

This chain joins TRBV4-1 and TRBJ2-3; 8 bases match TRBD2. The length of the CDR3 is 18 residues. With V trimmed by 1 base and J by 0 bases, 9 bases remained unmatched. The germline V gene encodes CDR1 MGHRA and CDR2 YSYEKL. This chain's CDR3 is CASSQGLRGGASTDTQYF. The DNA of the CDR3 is TGCGCCAGCAGCCAAGGGCTCCGGGGGGGTGCTAGCACAGATACGCAGTATTTT.

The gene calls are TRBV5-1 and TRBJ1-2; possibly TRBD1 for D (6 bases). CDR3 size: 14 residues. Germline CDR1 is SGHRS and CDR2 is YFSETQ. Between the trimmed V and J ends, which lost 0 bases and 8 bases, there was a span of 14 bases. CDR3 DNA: TGCGCCAGCAGCTTGGAGGTCAGGGGCAGCGGCTACACCTTC. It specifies CASSLEVRGSGYTF.

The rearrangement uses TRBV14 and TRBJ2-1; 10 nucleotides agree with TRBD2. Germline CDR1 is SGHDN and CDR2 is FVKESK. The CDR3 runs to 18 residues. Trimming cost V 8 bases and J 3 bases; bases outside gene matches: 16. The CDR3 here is CASSFISSGSTGYNEQFF. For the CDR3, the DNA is TGTGCCAGCTCGTTCATTTCTAGCGGGAGTACAGGCTACAATGAGCAGTTCTTC.

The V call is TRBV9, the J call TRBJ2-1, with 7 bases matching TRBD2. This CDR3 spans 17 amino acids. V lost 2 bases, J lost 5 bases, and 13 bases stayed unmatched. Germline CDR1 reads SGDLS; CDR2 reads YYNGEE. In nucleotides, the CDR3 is TGTGCCAGCAGCGTCGGAGCTGCTGGACTAGGGGACAATGAGCAGTTCTTC. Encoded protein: CASSVGAAGLGDNEQFF. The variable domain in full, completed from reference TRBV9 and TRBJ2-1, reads DSGVTQTPKHLITATGQRVTLRCSPRSGDLSVYWYQQSLDQGLQFLIQYYNGEERAKGNILERFSAQQFPDLHSELNLSSLELGDSALYFCASSVGAAGLGDNEQFFGPGTRLTVL.

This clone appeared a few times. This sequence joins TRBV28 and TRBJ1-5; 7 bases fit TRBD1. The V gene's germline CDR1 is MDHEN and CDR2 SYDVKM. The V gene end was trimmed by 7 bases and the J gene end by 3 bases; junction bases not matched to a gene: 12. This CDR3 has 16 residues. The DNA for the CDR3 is TGTGCCAGCACAAGAACAGGGACAGCAATCAATCAGCCCCAGCATTTT. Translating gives CASTRTGTAINQPQHF.

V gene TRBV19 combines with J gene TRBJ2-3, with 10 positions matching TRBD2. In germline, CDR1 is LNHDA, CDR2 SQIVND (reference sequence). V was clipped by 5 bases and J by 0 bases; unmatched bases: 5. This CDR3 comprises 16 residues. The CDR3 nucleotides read TGTGCCAGTAGTCAACGGACTAGCGGTAGCACAGATACGCAGTATTTT. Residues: CASSQRTSGSTDTQYF.